Following are 4 T cell receptor beta chains from one sample sequenced in a study of OX40 agonist ivuxolimab in advanced cancers. Sequenced by immunoSEQ multiplex PCR; TCRdb stores in-frame clones only, minus some. The sample has tens of thousands of clones; approximately 90% are singletons. The sample was CD4+ or CD8+ T cells sorted from blood, taken in a trial of the OX40 agonist ivuxolimab. These receptors were collected from an adult with an advanced solid tumor such as melanoma, head and neck, liver or kidney cancer.

There are a few counts of this clone. The chain has TRBV6-5 and TRBJ2-3; 11 nucleotides line up with TRBD2. Unmatched junction bases numbered 7, after V lost 4 bases and J lost 4 bases. Looked up from germline, CDR1 is MNHEY and CDR2 is SVGAGI. This CDR3 has 16 residues. CDR3 nucleotide sequence: TGTGCCAGCAGTTCATTAGCGGGAGGGATTCCAGATACGCAGTATTTT. This sequence encodes CASSSLAGGIPDTQYF.

The chain carries TRBV4-2 and TRBJ2-1; 7 bases align to TRBD2. J was trimmed by 5 bases and V by 6 bases; bases with no gene match: 7. There are 14 residues in the CDR3. The germline CDR1 and CDR2 sequences are LGHNA and YNFKEQ. The CDR3 is CASRWGGGDNEQFF. In nucleotides, the CDR3 is TGTGCCAGCAGGTGGGGGGGAGGGGACAATGAGCAGTTCTTC.

The J gene is TRBJ1-2, the V gene TRBV27, with D perhaps matching TRBD1 (6 bases). V was clipped by 3 bases and J by 0 bases, with 11 bases between them. This CDR3 contains 15 residues. The V gene's germline CDR1 is MNHEY and CDR2 SMNVEV (reference sequence). The CDR3 nucleotides read TGTGCCAGCAGTTTGTATGGACAGACTAACTATGGCTACACCTTC. This translates into CASSLYGQTNYGYTF.

The rearrangement joins TRBV2 to TRBJ2-7; D is unclear. The CDR3 has 14 amino acids. V was cut by 0 bases and J by 2 bases, with 8 bases left in between. Germline values: CDR1 SNHLY, CDR2 FYNNEI. DNA of the CDR3: TGTGCCAGCAGTGAAGCCCCGGTCACCTACGAGCAGTACTTC. This encodes CASSEAPVTYEQYF.